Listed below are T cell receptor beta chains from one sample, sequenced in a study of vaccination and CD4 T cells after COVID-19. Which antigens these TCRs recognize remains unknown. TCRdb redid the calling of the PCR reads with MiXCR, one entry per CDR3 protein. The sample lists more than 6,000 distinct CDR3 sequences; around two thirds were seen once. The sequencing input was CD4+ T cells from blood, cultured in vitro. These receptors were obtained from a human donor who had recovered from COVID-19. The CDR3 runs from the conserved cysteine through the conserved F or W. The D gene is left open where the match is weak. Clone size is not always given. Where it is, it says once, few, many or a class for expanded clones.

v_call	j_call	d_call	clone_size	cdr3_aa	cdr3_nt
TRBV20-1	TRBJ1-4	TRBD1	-	CSAYAGGKLFF	TGCAGTGCTTATGCAGGGGGAAAACTGTTTTTT
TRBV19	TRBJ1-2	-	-	CASSIKDWGGGYTF	TGTGCCAGTAGTATAAAGGACTGGGGAGGTGGCTACACCTTC
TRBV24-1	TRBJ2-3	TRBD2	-	CATSDPAAAGGTDTQYF	TGTGCCACCAGTGACCCGGCGGCAGCGGGGGGCACAGATACGCAGTATTTT
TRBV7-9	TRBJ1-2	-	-	CASSLVGGRDVSYGYTF	TGTGCCAGCAGCTTAGTAGGTGGCAGAGACGTTTCCTATGGCTACACCTTC
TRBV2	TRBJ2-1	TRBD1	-	CASRRQGDEQFF	TGTGCCAGCAGAAGGCAGGGGGATGAGCAGTTCTTC
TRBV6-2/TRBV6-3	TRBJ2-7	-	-	CASSDGEVELEQYF	TGTGCCAGCTCGGACGGGGAAGTAGAACTCGAGCAGTACTTC
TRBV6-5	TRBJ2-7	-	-	CASSYSALVEQYF	TGTGCCAGCAGTTACTCGGCGCTCGTCGAGCAGTACTTC
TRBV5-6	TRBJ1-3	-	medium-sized	CASSLLTPSGNTIYF	TGTGCCAGCAGCTTACTTACACCCTCTGGAAACACCATATATTTT
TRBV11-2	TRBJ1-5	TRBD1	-	CASSVDREQPQHF	TGTGCCAGCAGCGTCGACAGGGAACAGCCCCAGCATTTT
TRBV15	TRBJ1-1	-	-	CAIRERGGGNTEAFF	TGTGCCATAAGAGAGAGGGGGGGGGGGAACACTGAAGCTTTCTTT
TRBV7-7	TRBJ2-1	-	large	CASSLGGGSTEQFF	TGTGCTAGCAGCTTAGGTGGGGGTTCGACAGAGCAGTTCTTC
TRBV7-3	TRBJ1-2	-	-	CASSLRGGHGYTF	TGTGCCAGCAGCTTAAGGGGGGGTCATGGCTACACCTTC
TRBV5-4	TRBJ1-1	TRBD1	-	CASSQRTGVNTEAFF	TGTGCCAGCAGCCAACGGACAGGGGTGAACACTGAAGCTTTCTTT
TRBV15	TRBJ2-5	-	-	CATSRVGGGYQETQYF	TGTGCCACCAGCAGAGTGGGTGGGGGATACCAAGAGACCCAGTACTTC
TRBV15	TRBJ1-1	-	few	CATSLGLRNTEAFF	TGTGCCACCAGTCTCGGTCTGCGGAACACTGAAGCTTTCTTT